These 31 T cell receptor beta chains were sequenced from one sample in a study of blood T cell repertoires in COVID-19. Some clones are missing from TCRdb's copy, which holds only in-frame ones; the method was immunoSEQ multiplex PCR. The sample carries 150,000 or so clones, over 75% recorded once. The source material was PBMCs or T cells enriched from blood (not recorded which). The origin of the receptors is a man aged 35 to 55 who had recovered from COVID-19.

The chain uses TRBV3-1 (or the pseudogene TRBV3-2) and TRBJ1-5; D is ambiguous. The V end was cut by 4 bases, the J end by 2 bases, with 15 bases between. Germline V lookup: CDR1 LGHDT, CDR2 YNNKEL (reference sequence). This CDR3 has 16 amino acids. The CDR3 region has the DNA TGTGCCAGCAGCCGCAAGTCCCCTTTAGGCAATCAGCCCCAGCATTTT. Translation: CASSRKSPLGNQPQHF.

The chain uses TRBV12-3 or TRBV12-4 and TRBJ1-2; D is undetermined. The CDR3 runs 13 residues. V lost 2 bases to trimming and J lost 5 bases, with 9 bases between them. Here the CDR3 DNA reads TGTGCCAGCAGTTTACCGGGTCCTTATGGCTACACCTTC. It specifies CASSLPGPYGYTF.

The chain joins TRBV9 to TRBJ1-6; no reliable D call. V lost 4 bases and J lost 4, with 12 bases in between. Per germline, CDR1 SGDLS and CDR2 YYNGEE. The CDR3 has 15 amino acids. This CDR3 is CASSSGKLYNSPLHF. DNA of the CDR3: TGTGCCAGCAGCTCAGGAAAACTTTATAATTCACCCCTCCACTTT. The variable domain in full, completed from reference TRBV9 and TRBJ1-6, reads DSGVTQTPKHLITATGQRVTLRCSPRSGDLSVYWYQQSLDQGLQFLIQYYNGEERAKGNILERFSAQQFPDLHSELNLSSLELGDSALYFCASSSGKLYNSPLHFGNGTRLTVT.

The rearrangement uses TRBV7-8 and TRBJ1-5, with D tentatively TRBD1 (6 bases). V lost 6 bases, J lost 2 bases, and 17 bases lay in between. CDR1 and CDR2 from the germline V gene are SGHVS and FQNEAQ. This CDR3 spans 16 amino acids. CDR3 DNA sequence: TGTGCCAGCAGTCCAACAGGGATAGGGGGCAATCAGCCCCAGCATTTT. This encodes CASSPTGIGGNQPQHF.

The chain links TRBV12-3 or TRBV12-4 to TRBJ1-2; TRBD1 agrees at 7 bases. This CDR3 comprises 13 residues. V was clipped by 5 bases and J by 4 bases; unmatched bases: 4. CDR3 sequence: CASSPGTVYGYTF. The DNA for the CDR3 is TGTGCCAGCAGTCCCGGGACAGTCTATGGCTACACCTTC.

A remark on this clone: At one end, the junction sequence differs from germline, possibly due to a read error. V gene TRBV3-1 (or the pseudogene TRBV3-2) combines with J gene TRBJ1-5, with 7 nucleotides matching TRBD1. Germline CDR1 LGHDT, CDR2 YNNKEL (reference sequence). The CDR3 loop spans 13 amino acids. The CDR3 reads CASSKDRVQPQHF. CDR3 DNA: TGTGCCAGCAGCAAAGACAGGGTCCAGCCCCAGCATTTT.

The genes are TRBV7-9 and TRBJ1-1; the D is unclear. V gave up 8 bases and J gave up 4 bases, with 8 bases separating them. The CDR3 length is 11 residues. Germline-derived CDR1 and CDR2 are SEHNR and FQNEAQ (reference sequence). The CDR3 sequence is CASGRITEAFF. CDR3 sequence (DNA): TGTGCCAGCGGCCGTATCACTGAAGCTTTCTTT. The full variable domain, completed using reference TRBV7-9 and TRBJ1-1, is DTGVSQNPRHKITKRGQNVTFRCDPISEHNRLYWYRQTLGQGPEFLTYFQNEAQLEKSRLLSDRFSAERPKGSFSTLEIQRTEQGDSAMYLCASGRITEAFFGQGTRLTVV.

The CDR3 nucleotides are TGCGCCAGCAGCATAGCGGGGGGCCACACAGATACGCAGTATTTT. Its translation: CASSIAGGHTDTQYF. The rearrangement links TRBV5-1 to TRBJ2-3, with 10 bases aligning to TRBD2. The CDR3 has 15 amino acids. The V and J ends lost 4 bases and 2 bases, in that order; junction bases with no gene match: 4. Germline loops: CDR1 SGHRS, CDR2 YFSETQ.

This sequence joins TRBV5-1 and TRBJ2-3, with 7 bases aligning to TRBD2. Germline V gene data show CDR1 as SGHRS and CDR2 as YFSETQ. The V segment lost 4 bases and the J segment 1 base; nucleotides outside the gene matches: 6. The CDR3 totals 15 residues. The CDR3 reads CASSQGGGGTDTQYF. CDR3 sequence (DNA): TGCGCCAGCAGCCAGGGCGGGGGTGGCACAGATACGCAGTATTTT.

This clone was observed a handful of times. Here the CDR3 DNA reads TGCGCCAGCAGCTTTAACGGAGTTTCTGGAAACACCATATATTTT. It is translated as CASSFNGVSGNTIYF. The chain recombines TRBV5-1 with TRBJ1-3, with unresolved D. The CDR3 totals 15 residues. The V end lost 2 bases, the J end lost 1 base, and 10 bases lay between the germline ends. Germline V gene data show CDR1 as SGHRS and CDR2 as YFSETQ.

This chain links TRBV27 with TRBJ1-4, with TRBD1 matching over 9 bases. The CDR3 contains 15 residues. Germline values: CDR1 MNHEY, CDR2 SMNVEV (reference sequence). The junction had 7 bases not matched to a gene; V was cut back by 6 bases and J by 5 bases. The CDR3 here is CASSPFGQGNEKLFF. CDR3 bases: TGTGCCAGCAGCCCATTCGGACAGGGGAATGAAAAACTGTTTTTT.

This clone was seen just once. The CDR3 sequence is CASRPQSVGSAVQYF. Here the CDR3 DNA reads TGTGCCAGCAGGCCTCAGTCGGTTGGTAGCGCGGTTCAGTACTTC. This chain connects TRBV2 to TRBJ2-4, with D tentatively TRBD2 (5 bases). Deletions cut 6 bases from V and 11 bases from J, with 23 bases between. Germline V gene lookup returns CDR1 SNHLY and CDR2 FYNNEI. This CDR3 contains 15 residues.

The V call is TRBV2, the J call TRBJ1-2; 9 positions match TRBD1. Germline V CDR1 and CDR2: SNHLY, FYNNEI. The V segment lost 2 bases and the J segment 4 bases; nucleotides outside the gene matches: 5. The CDR3 is 15 residues long. In DNA, the CDR3 is TGTGCCAGCAGTGAACTGGGACAGGGCCGCTATGGCTACACCTTC. Its protein product is CASSELGQGRYGYTF.

This chain connects TRBV14 to TRBJ1-2, with D possibly matching TRBD1 (6 bases). Per germline, CDR1 SGHDN and CDR2 FVKESK. This CDR3 has 16 amino acids. V lost 4 bases and J lost 2, with 17 bases in between. In DNA form, the CDR3 reads TGTGCCAGCAGCCCACCGACCGGGGGGGCGAACTATGGCTACACCTTC. Protein product: CASSPPTGGANYGYTF.

This clone was seen only once. The rearrangement joins TRBV21-1 to TRBJ1-2. TRBV21-1 is assigned pseudogene status. The CDR3 has 12 amino acids. This CDR3 reads CAIEGGARGYTF. CDR3 in DNA: TGTGCCATCGAAGGGGGGGCGCGTGGCTACACCTTC.

The rearrangement uses TRBV5-1 and TRBJ1-2, with TRBD1 matching over 9 bases. The CDR3 runs 16 residues. Germline CDR1 is SGHRS and CDR2 is YFSETQ. Trimming took 3 bases from V and 5 from J; bases not matched to a gene: 11. The CDR3 is CASSSTGGSRVYGYTF. CDR3 sequence (DNA): TGCGCCAGCAGCTCGACAGGGGGATCTAGGGTTTATGGCTACACCTTC.

The V and J genes are TRBV29-1 and TRBJ2-3, with D possibly TRBD2 on 5 matching bases. Trimming left V 5 bases short and J 8 bases short, with 17 bases between. The length of the CDR3 is 13 residues. Germline loops: CDR1 SQVTM, CDR2 ANQGSEA. The CDR3 loop reads CSVRSRVEGTQYF. CDR3 nucleotides: TGCAGCGTTAGGTCGAGGGTAGAGGGTACGCAGTATTTT.

The chain carries TRBV6-5 and TRBJ1-2; 7 nucleotides align to TRBD1. The V and J ends lost 6 bases and 6 bases, in that order; junction bases with no gene match: 7. Germline CDR1 reads MNHEY; CDR2 reads SVGAGI. The CDR3 runs 13 residues. CDR3 residues: CASRSDRVNGYTF. As DNA, the CDR3 is TGTGCCAGCAGATCCGACAGGGTCAATGGCTACACCTTC.

This clone was detected a few times. The chain is built from TRBV18 and TRBJ2-5; TRBD1 matches at 10 bases. Germline CDR1 KGHSH, CDR2 LQKENI. The junction had 3 bases not matched to a gene; V was cut back by 3 bases and J by 5 bases. The CDR3 sequence is 14 residues long. CDR3 loop: CASSPSGQGETQYF. CDR3 DNA: TGTGCCAGCTCACCCTCGGGACAGGGGGAGACCCAGTACTTC. The full variable domain, rest sourced from reference TRBV18 and TRBJ2-5, is NAGVMQNPRHLVRRRGQEARLRCSPMKGHSHVYWYRQLPEEGLKFMVYLQKENIIDESGMPKERFSAEFPKEGPSILRIQQVVRGDSAAYFCASSPSGQGETQYFGPGTRLLVL.

The genes are TRBV7-9 and TRBJ2-3; maybe TRBD1 (6 bases). The V end lost 3 bases, the J end lost 6 bases, and 13 bases lay between the germline ends. The CDR3 loop spans 14 amino acids. CDR1 is SEHNR, CDR2 FQNEAQ, per germline (reference sequence). The CDR3 DNA sequence: TGTGCCAGCAGCTTTAATTACAGGGACGATACGCAGTATTTT. Amino acids: CASSFNYRDDTQYF.

J is TRBJ1-2 and V is TRBV7-6; TRBD1 matches at 8 bases. V gave up 2 bases and J gave up 10 bases; unmatched junction bases: 15. Germline V gene data show CDR1 as SGHVS and CDR2 as FNYEAQ. The CDR3 totals 16 residues. In DNA, the CDR3 is TGTGCCAGCAGCTTATTGGGAGGCTCAGGGGGCAGTGACTACACCTTC. This gives the protein CASSLLGGSGGSDYTF.

This chain links TRBV12-3 or TRBV12-4 with TRBJ1-1; the D gene is possibly TRBD1 (6 bases). This CDR3 comprises 13 residues. The V and J ends lost 6 bases and 5 bases respectively, with 13 bases between them. DNA for the CDR3: TGTGCCAGCAGGACAGGAGTTAGGACTGAAGCTTTCTTT. Its protein product is CASRTGVRTEAFF.

This clone was seen just once. The chain uses TRBV13 and TRBJ2-5, with a possible D match to TRBD1 (5 bases). The germline CDR1 and CDR2 sequences are PRHDT and FYEKMQ (reference sequence). Trimming took off 5 bases at V and 2 bases at J, with 9 bases between the two ends. This CDR3 is 13 amino acids long. CDR3 loop: CASSGHRQETQYF. The CDR3 DNA follows: TGTGCCAGCAGCGGACACCGACAAGAGACCCAGTACTTC.

V is TRBV6-5 and J is TRBJ2-3; D is ambiguous. V shed 5 bases and J shed 4 bases, with 10 bases lying between them. The CDR3 runs to 13 residues. Germline assignment: CDR1 MNHEY and CDR2 SVGAGI. Written as DNA, the CDR3 is TGTGCCAGCAGTCGTAGTCCGGCAGATACGCAGTATTTT. Amino acids: CASSRSPADTQYF.

This clone appeared a few times. V usage is TRBV9 and J usage is TRBJ1-1, with D perhaps TRBD1 (5 bases). Germline V gene sequence: CDR1 SGDLS, CDR2 YYNGEE. V lost 1 base and J 5 bases, leaving 12 bases between the germline ends. This CDR3 has 14 amino acids. CDR3 protein: CASSVTWGKTEAFF. The CDR3 DNA sequence: TGTGCCAGCAGCGTAACCTGGGGCAAAACTGAAGCTTTCTTT.

This chain joins TRBV3-1 (or the pseudogene TRBV3-2) and TRBJ2-5; TRBD2 might be the D (6 bases). With 0 bases removed from V and 5 bases from J, the gap between germline ends came to 13 bases. Germline CDR1 reads LGHDT; CDR2 reads YNNKEL (reference sequence). CDR3 length: 15 residues. The chain's CDR3 is CASSQDVPGVETQYF. CDR3 in DNA: TGTGCCAGCAGCCAAGACGTGCCGGGGGTGGAGACCCAGTACTTC.

The chain combines TRBV19 with TRBJ2-1; TRBD2 is a possible D gene (7 bases). The CDR3 is 15 amino acids. The germline V gene has CDR1 LNHDA and CDR2 SQIVND (reference sequence). V was cut by 3 bases and J by 2 bases, with 11 bases left in between. In DNA, the CDR3 is TGTGCCAGTAGTATCTCGCGGGGGCCCTACAATGAGCAGTTCTTC. Translating gives CASSISRGPYNEQFF.

A few counts support this clone. The chain carries TRBV19 and TRBJ1-5, with D unclear. The CDR3 has 12 amino acids. Germline assignment: CDR1 LNHDA and CDR2 SQIVND (reference sequence). V shed 6 bases and J shed 6 bases, with 9 bases lying between them. CDR3 residues: CASRSEGQPQHF. CDR3 nucleotides: TGTGCCAGTAGGAGCGAGGGTCAGCCCCAGCATTTT.

There are a few counts of this clone. The CDR3 DNA follows: TGTGCCAGCATCGCCGGAGCCAACACAGATACGCAGTATTTT. This encodes CASIAGANTDTQYF. The chain joins TRBV2 to TRBJ2-3; D remains unclear. Trimming removed 7 bases at V and 2 bases at J, with 13 bases between. The CDR3 sequence is 14 residues long. CDR1 is SNHLY, CDR2 FYNNEI, per germline.

V is TRBV5-4 and J is TRBJ2-4, with 8 bases matching TRBD2. Germline V gives CDR1 SGHNT, CDR2 YYREEE (reference sequence). V was clipped by 3 bases and J by 8 bases; unmatched bases: 4. The CDR3 loop spans 13 amino acids. CDR3 amino acids: CASSWSGRDIQYF. The CDR3 DNA follows: TGTGCCAGCAGCTGGAGCGGGAGAGACATTCAGTACTTC.

The rearrangement links TRBV6-5 to TRBJ1-4; 7 nucleotides align to TRBD1. This CDR3 has 14 residues. V was pared by 4 bases and J by 6 bases, with 5 bases of the junction left unmatched. Germline lookup yields CDR1 MNHEY and CDR2 SVGAGI. CDR3 in DNA: TGTGCCAGCAGTTCGACAGGGAGAGATGAAAAACTGTTTTTT. Protein sequence: CASSSTGRDEKLFF.